There are a few counts of the clone carrying this T cell receptor beta chain. The antigen remains undetermined. This specimen comes from a study of response to subunit inactivated influenza vaccine. Study outcomes and limitations: With each seasonal influenza vaccination, the authors suggested, few new T cells are recruited.

Each CDR3 protein is one row after TCRdb ran MiXCR on the RT-PCR reads. The sample gives 800,000 or so distinct CDR3 sequences, 21% of which show up once; roughly 10% is in the top ten. The sequenced sample was PBMCs from blood, obtained about 5 days after vaccination. The source of this sequence is a man aged 50 to 59 who received an inactivated influenza vaccine.

This chain's CDR3 is CASTQDGLDGYTF. The CDR3 DNA follows: TGTGCCAGCACTCAAGACGGTCTGGATGGCTACACCTTC. The V and J genes are TRBV6-2 or TRBV6-3 and TRBJ1-2, with D uncertain. The V end was cut by 7 bases, the J end by 6 bases, with 15 bases between. Germline V CDR1 and CDR2: MNHEY, SVGEGT. The CDR3 consists of 13 residues.